A single sample is the source of the 9 T cell receptor beta chains below, sequenced in a study of blood T cell repertoires in COVID-19. Profiling relied on immunoSEQ multiplex PCR, and the TCRdb table lists in-frame clones only, not all of them. This table has 110,000 or so clones, 85% appearing once. Sample: peripheral blood. The receptors were sampled from a human donor in a cohort sampled during active COVID-19.

The gene calls are TRBV10-1 and TRBJ2-5; no clear D gene. The ends were cut back, 0 bases at V and 4 bases at J, with 6 bases in the middle. The CDR3 covers 13 residues. Germline V gives CDR1 WNHNN, CDR2 SYGVQD (reference sequence). The CDR3 loop reads CASSESGRETQYF. CDR3 bases: TGCGCCAGCAGTGAGTCGGGCAGAGAGACCCAGTACTTC.

V is TRBV5-1 and J is TRBJ1-4; 11 bases match TRBD1. CDR3 length equals 14 residues. Germline lookup yields CDR1 SGHRS and CDR2 YFSETQ. The junction had 3 bases not matched to a gene; V was cut back by 4 bases and J by 7 bases. In DNA, the CDR3 is TGCGCCAGCAGCCTGGACAGGGGGCGTGAAAAACTGTTTTTT. Its protein product is CASSLDRGREKLFF.

The V call is TRBV7-2, the J call TRBJ2-3; TRBD1 matches 7 bases. After removal of 1 base from V and 0 bases from J, the junction contained 7 bases not matched to a gene. Germline CDR1 reads SGHTA; CDR2 reads FQGNSA. The length of the CDR3 is 17 residues. The CDR3 spells CASSLVRQGRSTDTQYF. CDR3 nucleotide sequence: TGTGCCAGCAGCTTAGTAAGACAGGGAAGAAGCACAGATACGCAGTATTTT.

The V call is TRBV6-2 or TRBV6-3, the J call TRBJ1-1; D is unclear. This CDR3 has 13 amino acids. The V and J ends lost 2 bases and 3 bases respectively, with 7 bases between them. CDR1 MNHEY and CDR2 SVGEGT come from the germline V gene. DNA of the CDR3: TGTGCCAGCAGTTACGGAGGGTACACTGAAGCTTTCTTT. It encodes CASSYGGYTEAFF.

The gene calls are TRBV1 and TRBJ1-5. TRBV1 is designated a pseudogene. The CDR3 runs to 14 residues. The DNA for the CDR3 is TGCACCAGCAGCCAAGAGCCCCCGGATCAGCCCCAGCATTTT. Encoded protein: CTSSQEPPDQPQHF.

The chain links TRBV5-1 to TRBJ2-3; a weak D match, TRBD2 (7 bases). The germline CDR1 and CDR2 sequences are SGHRS and YFSETQ. The V and J ends lost 0 bases and 0 bases respectively, with 11 bases between them. CDR3 size: 16 residues. CDR3 coding DNA: TGCGCCAGCAGCTTGGCCGGGGGGCCTAGCACAGATACGCAGTATTTT. Amino acid sequence: CASSLAGGPSTDTQYF. The variable domain in full, with the rest retrieved from reference TRBV5-1 and TRBJ2-3, is KAGVTQTPRYLIKTRGQQVTLSCSPISGHRSVSWYQQTPGQGLQFLFEYFSETQRNKGNFPGRFSGRQFSNSRSEMNVSTLELGDSALYLCASSLAGGPSTDTQYFGPGTRLTVL.

The chain combines TRBV6-2 or TRBV6-3 with TRBJ2-7, with D maybe TRBD2 (6 bases). This CDR3 is built from 14 residues. V shed 5 bases and J shed 3 bases, with 14 bases lying between them. Germline CDR1 and CDR2: MNHEY and SVGEGT. The chain's CDR3 is CASSHRAGGYEQYF. The CDR3 nucleotides are TGTGCCAGCAGTCACCGGGCCGGGGGCTACGAGCAGTACTTC.

The J gene is TRBJ2-1, the V gene TRBV6-5; 9 bases are a match to TRBD1. Germline loops: CDR1 MNHEY, CDR2 SVGAGI. This CDR3 spans 15 amino acids. V was pared by 2 bases and J by 6 bases, with 5 bases of the junction left unmatched. The CDR3 sequence is CASSYTGTGTNEQFF. In DNA, the CDR3 is TGTGCCAGCAGTTACACTGGGACAGGGACCAATGAGCAGTTCTTC.

This chain uses TRBV6-5 with TRBJ1-4, with TRBD1 matching over 9 bases. This CDR3 region has 15 residues. The germline gives CDR1 MNHEY, CDR2 SVGAGI. Trimming at V came to 6 bases and at J to 2 bases, leaving 4 bases not matched to a gene. The CDR3 loop reads CASSKQGATNEKLFF. The CDR3 region has the DNA TGTGCCAGCAGCAAACAGGGGGCTACTAATGAAAAACTGTTTTTT.